The 3 T cell receptor beta chains below were found in one sample sequenced in a study of T-cell memory formation after mild COVID-19. TCRdb itself ran the 5' RACE reads through MiXCR, one entry per CDR3 protein. The repertoire holds about 500,000 distinct CDR3 sequences, with just over 20% as singletons. Material for sequencing was PBMCs or a T cell subset sorted from them (not recorded which). The receptor set was obtained from an adult woman who had mild COVID-19 (a few samples of this study predate the infection). Cell type and time point are not known.

The chain joins TRBV12-3 or TRBV12-4 to TRBJ2-7; TRBD2 agrees at 10 bases. The CDR3 consists of 15 residues. The junction had 11 bases not matched to a gene; V was cut back by 8 bases and J by 4 bases. The DNA of the CDR3 is TGTGCCAGCTCCGCAAAGCGGGGGGGCCCGTACGAGCAGTACTTC. Its protein is CASSAKRGGPYEQYF.

This clonotype was observed a handful of times. The chain employs TRBV15 and TRBJ2-1; D is undetermined. Per germline, CDR1 LNHNV and CDR2 YYDKDF (reference sequence). The length of the CDR3 is 14 residues. Trimming took off 0 bases at V and 5 bases at J, with 8 bases between the two ends. The CDR3 DNA is TGTGCCACCAGCAGAGATGTCGGAAACAATGAGCAGTTCTTC. This codes for CATSRDVGNNEQFF.

The chain is built from TRBV24-1 and TRBJ2-1; D uncertain. V lost 6 bases, J lost 0 bases, and 5 bases lay in between. CDR3 size: 13 residues. Germline V gives CDR1 KGHDR, CDR2 SFDVKD. CDR3 region: CATSPSSYNEQFF. The CDR3 bases are TGTGCCACCAGTCCTAGCTCCTACAATGAGCAGTTCTTC.